These 23 T cell receptor beta chains share one sample of origin, sequenced in a study of blood T cell repertoires in COVID-19. Measured with immunoSEQ multiplex PCR; TCRdb has only the in-frame clones, and not every one. The repertoire includes around 250,000 clones, approximately 84% of them detected once, and 1.5% to 2% sits in the top ten. What was sequenced was peripheral blood. The receptors originated from a woman of 80 years or more with acute or convalescent COVID-19.

This chain links TRBV25-1 with TRBJ1-5, with D tentatively TRBD1 (5 bases). The CDR3 runs 16 residues. Germline V gives CDR1 MGHDK, CDR2 SYGVNS. The V gene lost 5 bases and the J gene lost 1 base, with 15 bases spanning the gap. This chain's CDR3 is CASSHGGGRSNQPQHF. Here the CDR3 DNA reads TGTGCCAGCAGTCATGGGGGGGGTCGGAGCAATCAGCCCCAGCATTTT. The variable domain in full, with the rest retrieved from reference TRBV25-1 and TRBJ1-5, is EADIYQTPRYLVIGTGKKITLECSQTMGHDKMYWYQQDPGMELHLIHYSYGVNSTEKGDLSSESTVSRIRTEHFPLTLESARPSHTSQYLCASSHGGGRSNQPQHFGDGTRLSIL.

The chain links TRBV5-5 to TRBJ1-6, with 7 nucleotides matching TRBD1. The CDR3 runs 15 residues. CDR1 and CDR2 from the germline V gene are SGHKS and YYEKEE (reference sequence). Unmatched junction bases numbered 4, after V lost 0 bases and J lost 7 bases. The CDR3 loop is CASSLVGTDNSPLHF. As DNA, the CDR3 is TGTGCCAGCAGCTTGGTTGGGACAGACAATTCACCCCTCCACTTT.

As regards this clone: One end of the junction is discordant with germline, which a read error may explain. This sequence joins TRBV5-1 and TRBJ1-4, with TRBD1 as a possible D gene (5 bases). The germline V gene encodes CDR1 SGHRS and CDR2 YFSETQ. There are 14 residues in the CDR3. The DNA for the CDR3 is TGCGCCACCAGCCGGGGGGACGGTAATGAAAAACTGTTTTTT. Its translation: CATSRGDGNEKLFF.

This clone was seen only a few times. The CDR3 protein is CAINRQPDYEQYF. The CDR3 nucleotides are TGTGCCATCAATAGACAGCCTGACTACGAGCAGTACTTC. The genes are TRBV10-3 and TRBJ2-7, with D possibly TRBD1 on 5 matching bases. The V gene's germline CDR1 is ENHRY and CDR2 SYGVKD. V lost 7 bases and J lost 3, with 13 bases in between. The CDR3 contains 13 residues.

This chain uses TRBV7-2 with TRBJ2-2; no reliable D call. CDR1 and CDR2 (germline): SGHTA, FQGNSA. The CDR3 consists of 12 residues. V lost 2 bases to trimming and J lost 7 bases, with 5 bases between them. The CDR3 DNA sequence: TGTGCCAGCAGCTTAATGTACGGGGAGCTGTTTTTT. Its translation: CASSLMYGELFF. The complete variable domain, with remaining parts taken from reference TRBV7-2 and TRBJ2-2, reads GAGVSQSPSNKVTEKGKDVELRCDPISGHTALYWYRQSLGQGLEFLIYFQGNSAPDKSGLPSDRFSAERTGGSVSTLTIQRTQQEDSAVYLCASSLMYGELFFGEGSRLTVL.

The chain joins TRBV28 to TRBJ2-5, with 8 bases matching TRBD2. Germline CDR1 MDHEN, CDR2 SYDVKM. V lost 8 bases to trimming and J lost 2 bases; unmatched junction nucleotides: 7. The CDR3 length is 14 residues. For the CDR3, the DNA is TGTGCCAGCTCAGTTACTAGCGGACAAGAGACCCAGTACTTC. Translated: CASSVTSGQETQYF.

The CDR3 here is CASSLVPGAFGNTIYF. DNA of the CDR3: TGTGCCAGCAGCTTGGTTCCAGGGGCGTTTGGAAACACCATATATTTT. The chain uses TRBV5-6 and TRBJ1-3; D is possibly TRBD1 (6 bases). The length of the CDR3 is 16 residues. Germline CDR1 SGHDT, CDR2 YYEEEE. Trimming stripped 0 bases from V and 3 bases from J, with 13 bases between.

This chain uses TRBV3-1 (or the pseudogene TRBV3-2) with TRBJ2-3, with 12 bases identical to TRBD2. V lost 7 bases and J lost 3; bases outside the gene matches: 8. This CDR3 has 16 amino acids. Per germline, CDR1 LGHDT and CDR2 YNNKEL (reference sequence). The CDR3 here is CASTPLAGGRTDTQYF. The DNA for the CDR3 is TGTGCCAGCACCCCACTAGCGGGAGGACGGACAGATACGCAGTATTTT.

The rearrangement joins TRBV27 to TRBJ1-3; 7 bases line up with TRBD1. The J segment lost 4 bases and the V segment lost 0 bases, leaving 3 bases of the junction unmatched. The CDR3 sequence is 15 residues long. CDR1 MNHEY and CDR2 SMNVEV come from the germline V gene (reference sequence). The CDR3 spells CASSLSGTVGNTIYF. DNA for the CDR3: TGTGCCAGCAGTTTATCGGGGACAGTCGGAAACACCATATATTTT.

V usage is TRBV5-1 and J usage is TRBJ1-4; 9 bases fit TRBD1. This CDR3 region has 15 residues. With 4 bases clipped from V and 5 bases from J, the junction kept 6 bases outside the gene matches. Germline V gene data show CDR1 as SGHRS and CDR2 as YFSETQ. The CDR3 reads CASSQLQGANEKLFF. Written as DNA, the CDR3 is TGCGCCAGCAGCCAACTACAGGGGGCCAATGAAAAACTGTTTTTT. Based on the CDR3 plus reference TRBV5-1 and TRBJ1-4, the full variable domain is KAGVTQTPRYLIKTRGQQVTLSCSPISGHRSVSWYQQTPGQGLQFLFEYFSETQRNKGNFPGRFSGRQFSNSRSEMNVSTLELGDSALYLCASSQLQGANEKLFFGSGTQLSVL.

V is TRBV7-2 and J is TRBJ1-1; the D is unclear. This CDR3 has 13 amino acids. The germline V gene encodes CDR1 SGHTA and CDR2 FQGNSA. The V gene lost 3 bases and the J gene lost 1 base, with 6 bases spanning the gap. The CDR3 loop reads CASSFRRNTEAFF. The CDR3 bases are TGTGCCAGCAGCTTCCGTCGGAACACTGAAGCTTTCTTT. Full variable domain (remainder filled in from reference TRBV7-2 and TRBJ1-1): GAGVSQSPSNKVTEKGKDVELRCDPISGHTALYWYRQSLGQGLEFLIYFQGNSAPDKSGLPSDRFSAERTGGSVSTLTIQRTQQEDSAVYLCASSFRRNTEAFFGQGTRLTVV.

The chain employs TRBV29-1 and TRBJ1-1; 7 nucleotides align to TRBD1. Trimming took 3 bases from V and 4 from J; bases not matched to a gene: 2. Germline assignment: CDR1 SQVTM and CDR2 ANQGSEA. The CDR3 is made up of 12 amino acids. This CDR3 reads CSVDRTGTEAFF. CDR3 coding DNA: TGCAGCGTTGACCGGACAGGCACTGAAGCTTTCTTT.

The V and J genes are TRBV5-1 and TRBJ1-2, with 8 bases matching TRBD1. The length of the CDR3 is 13 residues. After removal of 3 bases from V and 8 bases from J, the junction contained 6 bases not matched to a gene. The V gene's germline CDR1 is SGHRS and CDR2 YFSETQ. The CDR3 coding sequence is TGCGCCAGCAGCTCGGGACAGGTAGAAGGCTACACCTTC. This translates into CASSSGQVEGYTF.

This chain joins TRBV29-1 and TRBJ2-7, with 7 bases aligning to TRBD1. The CDR3 extends over 13 amino acids. V trimming: 7 bases; J trimming: 6 bases; junction bases outside the gene matches: 12. The germline V gene encodes CDR1 SQVTM and CDR2 ANQGSEA. The CDR3 protein is CSAHLGQYGEQYF. The CDR3 bases are TGCAGCGCCCACCTGGGACAGTATGGCGAGCAGTACTTC.

CDR3 sequence reads: CASSRLAGKNEQYF. CDR3 sequence (DNA): TGTGCCAGCAGCCGACTAGCGGGGAAGAACGAGCAGTACTTC. J is TRBJ2-7 and V is TRBV5-4; 11 positions match TRBD2. Per germline, CDR1 SGHNT and CDR2 YYREEE (reference sequence). This CDR3 region has 14 residues. V dropped 4 bases and J dropped 5; count of bases not matched to a gene: 5.

The chain couples TRBV25-1 to TRBJ1-2; weak D call: TRBD1 (5 bases). Germline V lookup: CDR1 MGHDK, CDR2 SYGVNS. The CDR3 is made up of 14 amino acids. V shed 2 bases and J shed 2 bases, with 9 bases lying between them. The CDR3 region has the DNA TGTGCCAGCAGTGAAAGGAGACAGAACTATGGCTACACCTTC. It encodes CASSERRQNYGYTF.

The chain employs TRBV5-1 and TRBJ1-3; 9 bases map to TRBD1. The CDR3 loop spans 15 amino acids. CDR1 is SGHRS, CDR2 YFSETQ, per germline. Unmatched junction bases numbered 9, after V lost 7 bases and J lost 4 bases. The DNA of the CDR3 is TGCGCCAGCTCCGAACAGGGGGCGACAGGAAACACCATATATTTT. This translates into CASSEQGATGNTIYF.

V and J are TRBV5-1 and TRBJ2-2, with D perhaps TRBD2 (5 bases). CDR1 is SGHRS and CDR2 is YFSETQ in the germline V gene. The length of the CDR3 is 14 residues. Between the trimmed V and J ends, which lost 5 bases and 1 base, there was a span of 9 bases. The CDR3 bases are TGCGCCAGCAGATTCGAGGGGAACACCGGGGAGCTGTTTTTT. Translating it yields CASRFEGNTGELFF.

This clone appeared a few times. This chain connects TRBV6-5 to TRBJ2-7; D may be TRBD2 (5 bases). This CDR3 has 12 residues. Germline V gene sequence: CDR1 MNHEY, CDR2 SVGAGI. Trimming stripped 6 bases from V and 4 bases from J, with 10 bases between. The CDR3 DNA reads as TGTGCCAGCAGGAGCGGTCTTTACGAGCAGTACTTC. As protein: CASRSGLYEQYF.

V usage is TRBV28 and J usage is TRBJ2-3, with a weak D call TRBD2 (6 bases). Per germline, CDR1 MDHEN and CDR2 SYDVKM. V lost 10 bases and J lost 2, with 16 bases in between. The CDR3 is 14 amino acids. This chain's CDR3 is CATTGVQPTDTQYF. The DNA for the CDR3 is TGTGCCACCACGGGGGTGCAACCCACAGATACGCAGTATTTT.

This chain links TRBV11-1 with TRBJ1-1; unclear D gene. The CDR3 sequence is 15 residues long. Germline CDR1 is SGHAT and CDR2 is FQDESV (reference sequence). V lost 4 bases and J lost 7, with 19 bases in between. The CDR3 is CASSWEFRAGREAFF. The CDR3 bases are TGTGCCAGCAGCTGGGAATTTCGAGCGGGCCGTGAAGCTTTCTTT.

As for this clone: The germline gene is not matched at one end of the junction; a read error may be the cause. The chain links TRBV3-1 (or the pseudogene TRBV3-2) to TRBJ2-7, with D tentatively TRBD1 (6 bases). This CDR3 has 11 amino acids. CDR1 and CDR2 from the germline V gene are LGHDT and YNNKEL (reference sequence). CDR3 DNA sequence: TGTGCCAGCAGCCAAGAGTACAGGGTGGCCTTC. It translates to CASSQEYRVAF.

This clone was detected only a few times. The V gene is TRBV27, the J gene TRBJ1-5, with 9 bases aligning to TRBD1. Trimming cost V 5 bases and J 7 bases; bases outside gene matches: 9. In germline, CDR1 is MNHEY, CDR2 SMNVEV (reference sequence). The CDR3 runs 15 residues. CDR3 amino acids: CASSRGTGRDQPQHF. CDR3 in DNA: TGTGCCAGCAGTAGAGGGACAGGGAGGGACCAGCCCCAGCATTTT.